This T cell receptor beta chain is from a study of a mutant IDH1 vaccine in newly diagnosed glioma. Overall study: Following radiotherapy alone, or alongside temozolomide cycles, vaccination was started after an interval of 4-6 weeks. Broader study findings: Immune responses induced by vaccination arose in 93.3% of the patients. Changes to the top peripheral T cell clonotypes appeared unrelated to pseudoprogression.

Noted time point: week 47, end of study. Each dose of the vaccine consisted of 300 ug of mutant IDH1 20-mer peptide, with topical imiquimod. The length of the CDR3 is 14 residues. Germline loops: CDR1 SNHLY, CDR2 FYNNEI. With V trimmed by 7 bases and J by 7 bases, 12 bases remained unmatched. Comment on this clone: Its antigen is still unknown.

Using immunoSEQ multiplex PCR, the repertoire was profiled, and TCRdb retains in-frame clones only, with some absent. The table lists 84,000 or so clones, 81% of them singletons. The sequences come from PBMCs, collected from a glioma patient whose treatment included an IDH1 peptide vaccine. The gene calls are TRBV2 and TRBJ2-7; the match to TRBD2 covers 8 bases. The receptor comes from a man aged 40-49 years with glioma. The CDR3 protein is CASTPRAGEREQYF. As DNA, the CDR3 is TGTGCCAGCACCCCGAGAGCGGGAGAGAGGGAGCAGTACTTC.